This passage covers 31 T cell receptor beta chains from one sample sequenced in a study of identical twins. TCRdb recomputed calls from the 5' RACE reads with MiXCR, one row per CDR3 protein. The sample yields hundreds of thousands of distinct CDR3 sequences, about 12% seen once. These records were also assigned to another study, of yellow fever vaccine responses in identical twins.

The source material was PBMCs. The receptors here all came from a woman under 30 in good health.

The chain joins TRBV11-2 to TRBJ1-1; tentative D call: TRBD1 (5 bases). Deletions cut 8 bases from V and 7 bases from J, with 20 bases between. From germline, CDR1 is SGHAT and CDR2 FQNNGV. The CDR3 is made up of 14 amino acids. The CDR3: CASADPWDGHEAFF. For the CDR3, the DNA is TGTGCCAGCGCCGACCCGTGGGACGGCCATGAAGCTTTCTTT.

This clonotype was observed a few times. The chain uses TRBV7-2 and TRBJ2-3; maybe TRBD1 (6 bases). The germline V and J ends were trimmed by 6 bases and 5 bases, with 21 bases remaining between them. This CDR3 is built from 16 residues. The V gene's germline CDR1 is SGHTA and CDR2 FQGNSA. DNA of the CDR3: TGTGCCAGCAGGTCCCGGGACACTCAATTCGGAGATACGCAGTATTTT. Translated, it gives CASRSRDTQFGDTQYF. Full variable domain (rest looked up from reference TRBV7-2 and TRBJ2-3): GAGVSQSPSNKVTEKGKDVELRCDPISGHTALYWYRQSLGQGLEFLIYFQGNSAPDKSGLPSDRFSAERTGGSVSTLTIQRTQQEDSAVYLCASRSRDTQFGDTQYFGPGTRLTVL.

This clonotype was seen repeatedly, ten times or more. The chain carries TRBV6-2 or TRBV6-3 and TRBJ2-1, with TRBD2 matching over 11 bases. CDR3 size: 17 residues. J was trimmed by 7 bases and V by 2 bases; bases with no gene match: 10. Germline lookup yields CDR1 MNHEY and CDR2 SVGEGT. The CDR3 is CASSYKRLAGKRNEQFF. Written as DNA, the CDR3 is TGTGCCAGCAGTTACAAACGACTAGCGGGGAAGAGGAATGAGCAGTTCTTC.

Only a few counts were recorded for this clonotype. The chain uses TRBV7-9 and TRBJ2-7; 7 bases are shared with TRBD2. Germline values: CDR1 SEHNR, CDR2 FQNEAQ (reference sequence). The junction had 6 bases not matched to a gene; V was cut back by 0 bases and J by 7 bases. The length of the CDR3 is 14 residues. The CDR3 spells CASSLAGPAGEQYV. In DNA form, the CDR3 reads TGTGCCAGCAGCTTAGCTGGCCCAGCGGGGGAGCAGTACGTC.

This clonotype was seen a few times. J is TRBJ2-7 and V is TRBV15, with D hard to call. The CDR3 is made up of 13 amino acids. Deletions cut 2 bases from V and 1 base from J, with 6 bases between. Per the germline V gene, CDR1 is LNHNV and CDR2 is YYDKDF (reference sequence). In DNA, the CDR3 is TGTGCCACCAGCAGACATTTTTCCTACGAGCAGTACGTC. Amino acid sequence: CATSRHFSYEQYV.

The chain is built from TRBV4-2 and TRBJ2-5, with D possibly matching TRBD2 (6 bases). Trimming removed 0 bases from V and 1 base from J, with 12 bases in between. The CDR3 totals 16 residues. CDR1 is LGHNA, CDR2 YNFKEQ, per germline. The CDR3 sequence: CASSQEWAGTQETQYF. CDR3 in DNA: TGTGCCAGCAGCCAAGAGTGGGCGGGAACCCAAGAGACCCAGTACTTC.

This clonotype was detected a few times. The CDR3 DNA reads as TGCGCCAGCAGCCTCCACAGGGGGAAGTTGGATGGCTACACCTTC. As protein: CASSLHRGKLDGYTF. This rearrangement joins TRBV4-1 to TRBJ1-2; 8 bases are shared with TRBD1. The CDR3 has 15 amino acids. The trim removed 4 bases at V and 6 bases at J, leaving 10 bases unmatched. CDR1 and CDR2 from the germline V gene are MGHRA and YSYEKL.

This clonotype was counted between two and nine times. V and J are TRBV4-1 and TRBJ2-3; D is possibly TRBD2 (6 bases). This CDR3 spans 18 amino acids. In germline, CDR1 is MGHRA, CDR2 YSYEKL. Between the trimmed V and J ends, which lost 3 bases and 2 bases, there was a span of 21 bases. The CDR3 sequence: CASSHADPSAGSTDTQYF. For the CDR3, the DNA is TGCGCCAGCAGCCACGCTGACCCGAGCGCGGGGTCCACAGATACGCAGTATTTT.

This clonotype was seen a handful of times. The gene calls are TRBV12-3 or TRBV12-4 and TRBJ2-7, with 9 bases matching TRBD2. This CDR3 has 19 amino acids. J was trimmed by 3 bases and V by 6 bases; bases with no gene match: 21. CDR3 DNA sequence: TGTGCCAGCAGCGGAGCAGGCGATGGTCCTCTAGCGGGACACTACGAGCAGTACTTC. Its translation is CASSGAGDGPLAGHYEQYF.

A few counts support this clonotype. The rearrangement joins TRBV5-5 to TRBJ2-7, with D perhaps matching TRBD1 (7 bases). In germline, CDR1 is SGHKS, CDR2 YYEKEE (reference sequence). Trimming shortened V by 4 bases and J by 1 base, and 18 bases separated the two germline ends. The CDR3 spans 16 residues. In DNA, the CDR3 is TGTGCCAGCAGCCCCTCCCGGCAGGGGGGATCCTACGAGCAGTACTTC. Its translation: CASSPSRQGGSYEQYF. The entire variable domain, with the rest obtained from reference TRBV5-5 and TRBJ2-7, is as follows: DAGVTQSPTHLIKTRGQQVTLRCSPISGHKSVSWYQQVLGQGPQFIFQYYEKEERGRGNFPDRFSARQFPNYSSELNVNALLLGDSALYLCASSPSRQGGSYEQYFGPGTRLTVT.

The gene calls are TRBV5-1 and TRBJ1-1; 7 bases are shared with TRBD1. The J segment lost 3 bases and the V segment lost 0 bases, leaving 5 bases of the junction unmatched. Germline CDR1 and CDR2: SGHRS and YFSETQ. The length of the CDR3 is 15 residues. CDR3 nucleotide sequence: TGCGCCAGCAGCTTGGGACAGGGAGAGGACACTGAAGCTTTCTTT. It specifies CASSLGQGEDTEAFF.

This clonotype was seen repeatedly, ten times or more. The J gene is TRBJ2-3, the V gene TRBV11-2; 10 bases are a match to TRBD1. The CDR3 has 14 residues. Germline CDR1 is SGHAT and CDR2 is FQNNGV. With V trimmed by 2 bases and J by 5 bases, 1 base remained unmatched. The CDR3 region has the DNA TGTGCCAGCAGCTTAAGGACAGGGGGAGATACGCAGTATTTT. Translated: CASSLRTGGDTQYF.

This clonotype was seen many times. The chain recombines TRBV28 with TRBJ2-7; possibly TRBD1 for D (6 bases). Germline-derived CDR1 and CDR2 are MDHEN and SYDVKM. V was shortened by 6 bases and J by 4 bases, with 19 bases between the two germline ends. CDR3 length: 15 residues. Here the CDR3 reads CASRSPSGQPYEQYF. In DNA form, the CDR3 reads TGTGCCAGCAGATCCCCATCGGGACAACCATACGAGCAGTACTTC. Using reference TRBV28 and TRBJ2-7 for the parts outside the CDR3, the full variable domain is DVKVTQSSRYLVKRTGEKVFLECVQDMDHENMFWYRQDPGLGLRLIYFSYDVKMKEKGDIPEGYSVSREKKERFSLILESASTNQTSMYLCASRSPSGQPYEQYFGPGTRLTVT.

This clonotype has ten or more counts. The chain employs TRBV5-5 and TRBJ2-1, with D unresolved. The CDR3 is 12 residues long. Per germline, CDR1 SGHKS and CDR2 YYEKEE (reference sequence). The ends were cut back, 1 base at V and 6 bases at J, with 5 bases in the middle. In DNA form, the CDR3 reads TGTGCCAGCAGCTTGAACTTCAATGAGCAGTTCTTC. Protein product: CASSLNFNEQFF.

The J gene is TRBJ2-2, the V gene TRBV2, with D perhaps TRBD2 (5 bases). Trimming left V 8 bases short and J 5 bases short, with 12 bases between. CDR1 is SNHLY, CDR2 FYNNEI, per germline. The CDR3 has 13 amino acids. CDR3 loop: CASGLFETGELFF. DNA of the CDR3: TGTGCCAGCGGACTCTTTGAGACCGGGGAGCTGTTTTTT.

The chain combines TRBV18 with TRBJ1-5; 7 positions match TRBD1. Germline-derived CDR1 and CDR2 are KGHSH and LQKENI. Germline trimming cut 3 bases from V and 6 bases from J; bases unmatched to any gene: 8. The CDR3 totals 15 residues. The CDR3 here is CASSPQTGIGQPQHF. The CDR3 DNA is TGTGCCAGCTCACCCCAGACAGGGATAGGTCAGCCCCAGCATTTT. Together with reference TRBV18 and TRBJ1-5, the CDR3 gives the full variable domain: NAGVMQNPRHLVRRRGQEARLRCSPMKGHSHVYWYRQLPEEGLKFMVYLQKENIIDESGMPKERFSAEFPKEGPSILRIQQVVRGDSAAYFCASSPQTGIGQPQHFGDGTRLSIL.

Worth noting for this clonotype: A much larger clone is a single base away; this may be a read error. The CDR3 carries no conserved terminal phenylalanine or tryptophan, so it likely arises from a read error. Here the CDR3 DNA reads TGTGCCAGCAGCTTAGGCCAGCGTAATTCACCCCTCCACCTT. Encoded protein: CASSLGQRNSPLHL. The rearrangement joins TRBV7-8 to TRBJ1-6; no definite D call. In germline, CDR1 is SGHVS, CDR2 FQNEAQ. CDR3 length: 14 amino acids. Trimming removed 1 base from V and 6 bases from J, with 7 bases in between.

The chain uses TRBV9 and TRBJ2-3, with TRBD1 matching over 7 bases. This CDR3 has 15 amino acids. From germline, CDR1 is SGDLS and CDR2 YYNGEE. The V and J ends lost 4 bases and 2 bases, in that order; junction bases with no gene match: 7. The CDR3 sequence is CASSPRDSFTDTQYF. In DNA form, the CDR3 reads TGTGCCAGCAGCCCCCGGGACAGCTTCACAGATACGCAGTATTTT.

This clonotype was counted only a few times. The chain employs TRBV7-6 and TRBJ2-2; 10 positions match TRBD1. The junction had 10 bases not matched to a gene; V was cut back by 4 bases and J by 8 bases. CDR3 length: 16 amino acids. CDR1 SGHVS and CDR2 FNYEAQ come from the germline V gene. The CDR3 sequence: CASSSSGTGASGELFF. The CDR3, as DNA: TGTGCCAGCAGCTCCTCCGGGACAGGGGCAAGTGGGGAGCTGTTTTTT.

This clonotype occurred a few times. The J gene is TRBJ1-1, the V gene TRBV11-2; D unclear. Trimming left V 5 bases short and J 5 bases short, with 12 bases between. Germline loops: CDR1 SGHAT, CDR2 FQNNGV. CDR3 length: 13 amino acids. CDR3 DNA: TGTGCCAGCAGCCCTGTAACGAGTACTGAAGCTTTCTTT. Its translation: CASSPVTSTEAFF.

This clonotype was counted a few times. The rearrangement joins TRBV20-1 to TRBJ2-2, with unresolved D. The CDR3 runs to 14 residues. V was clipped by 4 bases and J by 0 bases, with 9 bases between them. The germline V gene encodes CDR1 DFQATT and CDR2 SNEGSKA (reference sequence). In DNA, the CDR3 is TGCAGTGCTATCGACAACGCGAACACCGGGGAGCTGTTTTTT. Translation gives CSAIDNANTGELFF.

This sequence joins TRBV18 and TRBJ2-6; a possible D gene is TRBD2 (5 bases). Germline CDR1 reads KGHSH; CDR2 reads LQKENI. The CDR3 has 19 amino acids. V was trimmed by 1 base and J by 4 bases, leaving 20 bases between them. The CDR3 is CASSPLPGADSWGANVLTF. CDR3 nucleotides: TGTGCCAGCTCACCACTCCCGGGCGCGGACTCCTGGGGGGCCAACGTCCTGACTTTC.

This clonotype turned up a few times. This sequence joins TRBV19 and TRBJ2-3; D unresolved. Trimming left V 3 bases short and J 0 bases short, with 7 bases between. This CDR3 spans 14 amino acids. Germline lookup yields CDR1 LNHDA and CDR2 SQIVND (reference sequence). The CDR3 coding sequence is TGTGCCAGTAGTATCGGACCTAGCACAGATACGCAGTATTTT. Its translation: CASSIGPSTDTQYF.

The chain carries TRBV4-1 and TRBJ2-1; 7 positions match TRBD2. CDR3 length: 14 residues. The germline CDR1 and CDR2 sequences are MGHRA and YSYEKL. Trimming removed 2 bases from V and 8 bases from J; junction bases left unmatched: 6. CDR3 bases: TGCGCCAGCAGCCAACAGACTAGCTGGGATGAGCAGTTCTTC. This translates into CASSQQTSWDEQFF.

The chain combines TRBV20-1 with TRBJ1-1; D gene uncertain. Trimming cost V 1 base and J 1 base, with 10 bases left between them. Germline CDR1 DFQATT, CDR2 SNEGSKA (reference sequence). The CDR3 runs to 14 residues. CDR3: CSARGGNWNTEAFF. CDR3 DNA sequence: TGCAGTGCTAGAGGAGGGAATTGGAACACTGAAGCTTTCTTT.

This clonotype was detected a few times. The DNA of the CDR3 is TGTGCCAGCAGCCAAGGGGTAGCGGGAGGTGAAGAGACCCAGTACTTC. This gives the protein CASSQGVAGGEETQYF. This sequence joins TRBV3-1 and TRBJ2-5; TRBD2 matches at 10 bases. There are 16 residues in the CDR3. The V and J ends lost 1 base and 3 bases, in that order; junction bases with no gene match: 5. Germline CDR1 is LGHDT and CDR2 is YNNKEL (reference sequence).

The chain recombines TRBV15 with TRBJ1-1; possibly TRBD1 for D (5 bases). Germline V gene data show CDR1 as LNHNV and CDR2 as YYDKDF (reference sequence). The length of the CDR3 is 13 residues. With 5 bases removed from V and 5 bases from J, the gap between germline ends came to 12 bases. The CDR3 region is CATSFRVRTEAFF. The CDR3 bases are TGTGCCACCAGCTTCAGGGTACGGACTGAAGCTTTCTTT.

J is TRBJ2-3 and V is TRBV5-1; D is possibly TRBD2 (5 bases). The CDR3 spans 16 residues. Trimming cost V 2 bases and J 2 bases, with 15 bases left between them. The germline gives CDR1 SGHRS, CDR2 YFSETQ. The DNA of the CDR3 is TGCGCCAGCAGCTTTCGGGCGGGCCGAAACACAGATACGCAGTATTTT. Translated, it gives CASSFRAGRNTDTQYF.

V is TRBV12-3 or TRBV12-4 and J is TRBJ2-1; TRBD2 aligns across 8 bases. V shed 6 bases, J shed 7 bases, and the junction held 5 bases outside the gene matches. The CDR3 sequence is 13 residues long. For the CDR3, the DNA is TGTGCCAGCAGCATCATAGCGGGGAATGAGCAGTTCTTC. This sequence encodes CASSIIAGNEQFF.

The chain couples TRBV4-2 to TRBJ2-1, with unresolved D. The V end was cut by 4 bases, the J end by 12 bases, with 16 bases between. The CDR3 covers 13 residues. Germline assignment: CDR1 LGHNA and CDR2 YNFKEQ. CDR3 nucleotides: TGTGCCAGCAGCCCCTCCCCTGCGTATGTGCAGTTCTTC. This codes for CASSPSPAYVQFF.

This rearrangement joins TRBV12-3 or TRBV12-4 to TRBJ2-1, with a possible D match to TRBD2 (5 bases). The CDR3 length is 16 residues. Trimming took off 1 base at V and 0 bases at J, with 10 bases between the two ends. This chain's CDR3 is CASSLESSLSYNEQFF. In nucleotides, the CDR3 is TGTGCCAGCAGTTTAGAGTCTAGCCTCTCCTACAATGAGCAGTTCTTC.